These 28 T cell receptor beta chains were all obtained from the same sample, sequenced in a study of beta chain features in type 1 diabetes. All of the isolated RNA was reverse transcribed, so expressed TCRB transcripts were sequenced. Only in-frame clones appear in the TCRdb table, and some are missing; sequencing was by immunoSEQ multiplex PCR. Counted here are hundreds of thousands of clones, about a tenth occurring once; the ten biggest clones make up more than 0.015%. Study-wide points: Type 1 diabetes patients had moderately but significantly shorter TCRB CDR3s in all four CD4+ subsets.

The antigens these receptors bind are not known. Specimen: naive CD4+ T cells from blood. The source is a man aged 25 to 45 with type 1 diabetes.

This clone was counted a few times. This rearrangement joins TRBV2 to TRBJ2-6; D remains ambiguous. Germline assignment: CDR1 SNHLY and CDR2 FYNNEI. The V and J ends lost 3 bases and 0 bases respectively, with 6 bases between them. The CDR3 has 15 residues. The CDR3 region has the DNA TGTGCCAGCAGTGATCGCGCCTCTGGGGCCAACGTCCTGACTTTC. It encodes CASSDRASGANVLTF. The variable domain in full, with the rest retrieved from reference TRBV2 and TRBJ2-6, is EPEVTQTPSHQVTQMGQEVILRCVPISNHLYFYWYRQILGQKVEFLVSFYNNEISEKSEIFDDQFSVERPDGSNFTLKIRSTKLEDSAMYFCASSDRASGANVLTFGAGSRLTVL.

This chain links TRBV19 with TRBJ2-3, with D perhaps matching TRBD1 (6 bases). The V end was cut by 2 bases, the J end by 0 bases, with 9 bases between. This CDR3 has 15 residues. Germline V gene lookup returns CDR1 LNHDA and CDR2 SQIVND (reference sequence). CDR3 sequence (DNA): TGTGCCAGTAGTATACGACAGGCTAGCACAGATACGCAGTATTTT. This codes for CASSIRQASTDTQYF. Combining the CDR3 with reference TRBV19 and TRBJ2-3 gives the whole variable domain DGGITQSPKYLFRKEGQNVTLSCEQNLNHDAMYWYRQDPGQGLRLIYYSQIVNDFQKGDIAEGYSVSREKKESFPLTVTSAQKNPTAFYLCASSIRQASTDTQYFGPGTRLTVL.

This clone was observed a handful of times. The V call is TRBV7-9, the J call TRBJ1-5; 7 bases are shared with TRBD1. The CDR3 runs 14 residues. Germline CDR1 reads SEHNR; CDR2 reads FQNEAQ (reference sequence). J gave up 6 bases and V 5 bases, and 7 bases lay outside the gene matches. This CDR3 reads CASSQTGNSQPQHF. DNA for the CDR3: TGTGCCAGCAGCCAGACAGGGAACAGTCAGCCCCAGCATTTT. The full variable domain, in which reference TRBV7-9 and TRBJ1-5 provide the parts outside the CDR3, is DTGVSQNPRHKITKRGQNVTFRCDPISEHNRLYWYRQTLGQGPEFLTYFQNEAQLEKSRLLSDRFSAERPKGSFSTLEIQRTEQGDSAMYLCASSQTGNSQPQHFGDGTRLSIL.

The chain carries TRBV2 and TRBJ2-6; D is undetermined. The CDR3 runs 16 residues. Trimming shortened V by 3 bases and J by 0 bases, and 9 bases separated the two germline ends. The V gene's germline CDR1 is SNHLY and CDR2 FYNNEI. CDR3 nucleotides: TGTGCCAGCAGTGACCTGGCTGCCTCTGGGGCCAACGTCCTGACTTTC. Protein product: CASSDLAASGANVLTF.

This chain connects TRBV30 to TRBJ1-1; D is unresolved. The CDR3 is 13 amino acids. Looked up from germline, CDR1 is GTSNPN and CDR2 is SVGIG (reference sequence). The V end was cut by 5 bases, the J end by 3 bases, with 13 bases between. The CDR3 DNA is TGTGCCTGGGGATACCGACGGGACACTGAAGCTTTCTTT. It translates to CAWGYRRDTEAFF.

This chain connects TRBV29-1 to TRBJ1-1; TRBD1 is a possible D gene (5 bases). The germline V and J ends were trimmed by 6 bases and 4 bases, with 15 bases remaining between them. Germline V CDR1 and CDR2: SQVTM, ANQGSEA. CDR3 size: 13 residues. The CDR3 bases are TGCAGCGTCGCCGGGGTCGGGGGCACTGAAGCTTTCTTT. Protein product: CSVAGVGGTEAFF.

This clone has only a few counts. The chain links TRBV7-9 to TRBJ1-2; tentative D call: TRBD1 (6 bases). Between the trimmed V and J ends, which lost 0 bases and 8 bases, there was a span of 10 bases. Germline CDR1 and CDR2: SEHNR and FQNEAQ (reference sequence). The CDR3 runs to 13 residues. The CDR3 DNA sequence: TGTGCCAGCAGCTTAGCGTCAGGGGTCGGCTACACCTTC. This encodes CASSLASGVGYTF. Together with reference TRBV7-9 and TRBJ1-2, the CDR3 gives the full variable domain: DTGVSQNPRHKITKRGQNVTFRCDPISEHNRLYWYRQTLGQGPEFLTYFQNEAQLEKSRLLSDRFSAERPKGSFSTLEIQRTEQGDSAMYLCASSLASGVGYTFGSGTRLTVV.

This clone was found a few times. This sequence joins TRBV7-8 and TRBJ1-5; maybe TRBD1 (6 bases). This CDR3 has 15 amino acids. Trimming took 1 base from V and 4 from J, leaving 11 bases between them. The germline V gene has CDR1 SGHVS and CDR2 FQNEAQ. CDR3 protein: CASSLGTAKNQPQHF. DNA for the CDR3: TGTGCCAGCAGCTTAGGGACAGCTAAAAATCAGCCCCAGCATTTT. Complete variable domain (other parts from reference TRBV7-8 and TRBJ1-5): GAGVSQSPRYKVAKRGQDVALRCDPISGHVSLFWYQQALGQGPEFLTYFQNEAQLDKSGLPSDRFFAERPEGSVSTLKIQRTQQEDSAVYLCASSLGTAKNQPQHFGDGTRLSIL.

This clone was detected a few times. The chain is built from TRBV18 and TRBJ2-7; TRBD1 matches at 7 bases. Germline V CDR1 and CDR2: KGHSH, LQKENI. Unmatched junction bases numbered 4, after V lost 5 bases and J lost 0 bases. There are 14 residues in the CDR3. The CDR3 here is CASSSWTGSYEQYF. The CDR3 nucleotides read TGTGCCAGCTCATCCTGGACAGGCTCCTACGAGCAGTACTTC.

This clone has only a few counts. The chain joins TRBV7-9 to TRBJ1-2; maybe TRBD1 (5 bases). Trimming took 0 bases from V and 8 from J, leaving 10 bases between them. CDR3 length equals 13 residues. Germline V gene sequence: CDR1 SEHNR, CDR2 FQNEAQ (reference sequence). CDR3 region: CASSLAGARGYTF. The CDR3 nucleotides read TGTGCCAGCAGCTTAGCTGGGGCAAGGGGCTACACCTTC.

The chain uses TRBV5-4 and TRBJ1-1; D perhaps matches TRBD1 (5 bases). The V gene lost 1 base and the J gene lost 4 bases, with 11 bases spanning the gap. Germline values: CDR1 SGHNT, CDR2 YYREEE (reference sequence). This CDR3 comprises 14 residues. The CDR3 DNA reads TGTGCCAGCAGCTTGAATAAAAGGGGCACTGAAGCTTTCTTT. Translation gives CASSLNKRGTEAFF.

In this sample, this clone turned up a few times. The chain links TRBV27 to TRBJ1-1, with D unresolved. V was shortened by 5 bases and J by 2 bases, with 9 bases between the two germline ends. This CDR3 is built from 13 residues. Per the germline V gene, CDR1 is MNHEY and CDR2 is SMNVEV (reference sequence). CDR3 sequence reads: CASSTDYNTEAFF. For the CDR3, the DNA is TGTGCCAGCAGTACCGACTATAACACTGAAGCTTTCTTT.

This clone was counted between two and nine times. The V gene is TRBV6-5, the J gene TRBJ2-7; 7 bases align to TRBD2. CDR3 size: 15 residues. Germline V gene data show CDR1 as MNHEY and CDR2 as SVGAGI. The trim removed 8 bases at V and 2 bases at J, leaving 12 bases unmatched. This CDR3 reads CASGPWGEGTYEQYF. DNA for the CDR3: TGTGCCAGCGGACCATGGGGGGAGGGAACCTACGAGCAGTACTTC.

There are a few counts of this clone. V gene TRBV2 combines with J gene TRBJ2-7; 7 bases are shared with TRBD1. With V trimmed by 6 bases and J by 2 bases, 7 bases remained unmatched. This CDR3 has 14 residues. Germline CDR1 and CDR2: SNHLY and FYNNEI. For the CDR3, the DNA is TGTGCCAGCAGCCGGGACAGAGCAGCCTACGAGCAGTACTTC. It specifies CASSRDRAAYEQYF.

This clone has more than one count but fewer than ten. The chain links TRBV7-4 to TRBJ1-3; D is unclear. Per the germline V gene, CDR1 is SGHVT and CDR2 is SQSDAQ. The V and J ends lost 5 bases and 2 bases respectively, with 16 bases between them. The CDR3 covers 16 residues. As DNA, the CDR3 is TGTGCCAGCAGCAACCCCAGAGGGAGCCCTGGAAACACCATATATTTT. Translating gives CASSNPRGSPGNTIYF.

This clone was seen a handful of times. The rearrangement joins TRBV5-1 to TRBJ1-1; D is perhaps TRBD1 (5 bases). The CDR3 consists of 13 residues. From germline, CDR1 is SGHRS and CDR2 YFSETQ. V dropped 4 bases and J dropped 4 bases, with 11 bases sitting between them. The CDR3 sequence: CASSPQGSTEAFF. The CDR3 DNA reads TGCGCCAGCAGCCCTCAGGGAAGCACTGAAGCTTTCTTT.

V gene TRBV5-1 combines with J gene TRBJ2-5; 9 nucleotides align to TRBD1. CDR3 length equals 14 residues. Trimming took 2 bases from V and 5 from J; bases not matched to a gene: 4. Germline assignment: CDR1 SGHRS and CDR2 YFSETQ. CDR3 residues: CASSLGTGRETQYF. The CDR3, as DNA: TGCGCCAGCAGCTTAGGGACAGGGAGGGAGACCCAGTACTTC.

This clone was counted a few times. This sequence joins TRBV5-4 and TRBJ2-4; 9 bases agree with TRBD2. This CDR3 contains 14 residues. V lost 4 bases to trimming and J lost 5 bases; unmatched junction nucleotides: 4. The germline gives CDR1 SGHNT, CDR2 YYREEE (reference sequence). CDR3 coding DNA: TGTGCCAGCAGCCCGACTAGCGGTGAAAACATTCAGTACTTC. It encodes CASSPTSGENIQYF.

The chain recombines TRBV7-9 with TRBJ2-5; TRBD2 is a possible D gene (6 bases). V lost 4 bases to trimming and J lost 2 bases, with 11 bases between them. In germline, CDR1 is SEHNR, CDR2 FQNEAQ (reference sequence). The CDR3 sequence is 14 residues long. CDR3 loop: CASSSTRGQETQYF. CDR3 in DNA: TGTGCCAGCAGCTCTACTCGGGGGCAAGAGACCCAGTACTTC.

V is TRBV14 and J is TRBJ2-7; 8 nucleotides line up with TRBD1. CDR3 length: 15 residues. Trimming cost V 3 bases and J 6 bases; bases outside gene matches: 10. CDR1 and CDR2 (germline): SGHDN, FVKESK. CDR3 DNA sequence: TGTGCCAGCAGCCAGCTCTTGGACAGGGCAGGCGAGCAGTACTTC. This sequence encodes CASSQLLDRAGEQYF.

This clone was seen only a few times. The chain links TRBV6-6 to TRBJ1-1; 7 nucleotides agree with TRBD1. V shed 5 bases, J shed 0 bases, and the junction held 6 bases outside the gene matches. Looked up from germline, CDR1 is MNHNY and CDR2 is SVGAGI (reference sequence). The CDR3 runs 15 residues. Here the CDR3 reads CASSTFRGVNTEAFF. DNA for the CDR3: TGTGCCAGCAGTACGTTCAGGGGGGTGAACACTGAAGCTTTCTTT.

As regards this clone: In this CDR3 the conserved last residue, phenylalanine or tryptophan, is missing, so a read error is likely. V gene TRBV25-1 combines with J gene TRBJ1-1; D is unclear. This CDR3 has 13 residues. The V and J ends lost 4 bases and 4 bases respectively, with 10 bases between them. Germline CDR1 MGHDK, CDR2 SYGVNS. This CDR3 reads CASSARYATEAFL. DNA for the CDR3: TGTGCCAGCAGTGCGCGGTATGCCACTGAAGCTTTCCTT.

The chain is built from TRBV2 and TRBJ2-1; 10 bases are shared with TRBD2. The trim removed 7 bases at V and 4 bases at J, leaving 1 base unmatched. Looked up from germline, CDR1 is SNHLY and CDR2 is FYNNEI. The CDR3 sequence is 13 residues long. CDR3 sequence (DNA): TGTGCCAGCAAGCGGGGGGGGTACAATGAGCAGTTCTTC. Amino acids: CASKRGGYNEQFF.

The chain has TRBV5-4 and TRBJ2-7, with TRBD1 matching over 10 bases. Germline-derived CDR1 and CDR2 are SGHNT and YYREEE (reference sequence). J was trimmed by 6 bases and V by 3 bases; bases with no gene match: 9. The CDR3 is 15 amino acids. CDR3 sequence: CASSSVRDRGGEQYF. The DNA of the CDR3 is TGTGCCAGCAGCTCCGTCCGGGACAGGGGTGGCGAGCAGTACTTC.

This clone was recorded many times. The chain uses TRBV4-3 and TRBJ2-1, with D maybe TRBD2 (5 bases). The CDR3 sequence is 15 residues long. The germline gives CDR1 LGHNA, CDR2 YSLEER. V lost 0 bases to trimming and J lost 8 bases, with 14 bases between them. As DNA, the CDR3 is TGCGCCAGCAGCCAAGAAATGGTCTCGCGGGATGAGCAGTTCTTC. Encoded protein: CASSQEMVSRDEQFF.

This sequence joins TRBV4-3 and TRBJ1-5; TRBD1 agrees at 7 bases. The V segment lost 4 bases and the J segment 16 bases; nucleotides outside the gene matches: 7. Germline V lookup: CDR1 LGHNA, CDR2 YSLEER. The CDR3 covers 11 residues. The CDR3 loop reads CASSPDRPQHF. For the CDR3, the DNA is TGCGCCAGCAGCCCGGACAGGCCTCAACATTTT.

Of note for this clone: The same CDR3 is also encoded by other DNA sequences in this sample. The CDR3 DNA reads as TGTGCCAGCAGCGTAGAGGCGGGACTGAACACTGAAGCTTTCTTT. Translation: CASSVEAGLNTEAFF. V and J are TRBV9 and TRBJ1-1, with TRBD1 as a possible D gene (5 bases). V was clipped by 0 bases and J by 0 bases, with 9 bases between them. CDR1 and CDR2 (germline): SGDLS, YYNGEE. The CDR3 loop spans 15 amino acids. The entire variable domain, with the rest obtained from reference TRBV9 and TRBJ1-1, is as follows: DSGVTQTPKHLITATGQRVTLRCSPRSGDLSVYWYQQSLDQGLQFLIQYYNGEERAKGNILERFSAQQFPDLHSELNLSSLELGDSALYFCASSVEAGLNTEAFFGQGTRLTVV.

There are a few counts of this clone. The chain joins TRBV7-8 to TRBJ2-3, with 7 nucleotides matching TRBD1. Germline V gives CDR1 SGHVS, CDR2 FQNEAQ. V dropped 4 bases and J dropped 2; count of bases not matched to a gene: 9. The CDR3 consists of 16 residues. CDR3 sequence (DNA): TGTGCCAGCAGCTCCCGGGACAGTCTGAACACAGATACGCAGTATTTT. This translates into CASSSRDSLNTDTQYF.